This T cell receptor (beta chain) originates from a study of cytomegalovirus exposure and HLA in healthy donors. Germline CDR1 and CDR2: LNHDA and SQIVND (reference sequence). The ends were cut back, 3 bases at V and 5 bases at J, with 6 bases in the middle. The CDR3 extends over 12 amino acids. The count of this clone is one. What it binds is not known. Study-level findings and limits: V segments that were indistinguishable, TRBV6-2 and TRBV6-3 among them, were omitted from analysis.

Primers included in the PCR were 60 Vbeta and 13 Jbeta primers. Sequenced by immunoSEQ multiplex PCR; TCRdb stores in-frame clones only, minus some. The table has approximately 81,000 clones, approximately 74% seen once; the top ten hold 6% to 8%. This chain uses TRBV19 with TRBJ2-3; D might be TRBD2 (5 bases). The TCR comes from a woman in her forties or fifties in good health and CMV-seropositive. Sequenced input: PBMCs. The CDR3 is CASSIRGDTQYF. CDR3 DNA: TGTGCCAGTAGTATTCGGGGAGATACGCAGTATTTT.